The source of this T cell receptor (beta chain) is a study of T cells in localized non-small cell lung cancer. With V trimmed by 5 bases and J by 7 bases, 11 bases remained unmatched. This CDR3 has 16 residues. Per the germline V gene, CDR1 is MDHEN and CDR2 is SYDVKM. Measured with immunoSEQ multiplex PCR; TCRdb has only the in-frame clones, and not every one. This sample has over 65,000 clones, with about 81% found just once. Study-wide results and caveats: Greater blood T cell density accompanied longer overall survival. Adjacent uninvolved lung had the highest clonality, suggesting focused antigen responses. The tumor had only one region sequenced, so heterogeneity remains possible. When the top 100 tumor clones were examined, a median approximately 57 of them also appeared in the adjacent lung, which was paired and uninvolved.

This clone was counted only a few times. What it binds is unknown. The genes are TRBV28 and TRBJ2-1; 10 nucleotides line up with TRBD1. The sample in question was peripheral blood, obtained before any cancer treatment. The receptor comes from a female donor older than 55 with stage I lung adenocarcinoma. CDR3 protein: CASSPPVTGGKNEQFF. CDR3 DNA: TGTGCCAGCAGTCCCCCCGTGACAGGGGGCAAGAATGAGCAGTTCTTC. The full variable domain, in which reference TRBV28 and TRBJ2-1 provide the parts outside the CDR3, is DVKVTQSSRYLVKRTGEKVFLECVQDMDHENMFWYRQDPGLGLRLIYFSYDVKMKEKGDIPEGYSVSREKKERFSLILESASTNQTSMYLCASSPPVTGGKNEQFFGPGTRLTVL.